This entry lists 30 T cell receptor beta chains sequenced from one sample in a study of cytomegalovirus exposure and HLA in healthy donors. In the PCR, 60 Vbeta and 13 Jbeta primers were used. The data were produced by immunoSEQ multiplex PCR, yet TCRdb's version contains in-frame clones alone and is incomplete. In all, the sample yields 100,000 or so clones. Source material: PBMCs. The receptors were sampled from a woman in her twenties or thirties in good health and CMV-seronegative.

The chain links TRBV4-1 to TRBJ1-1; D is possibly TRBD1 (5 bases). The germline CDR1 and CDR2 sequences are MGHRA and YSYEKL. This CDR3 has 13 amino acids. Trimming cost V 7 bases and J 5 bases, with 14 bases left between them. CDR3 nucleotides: TGCGCCAGCAAGGGCAGGGTAAAAACTGAAGCTTTCTTT. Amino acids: CASKGRVKTEAFF.

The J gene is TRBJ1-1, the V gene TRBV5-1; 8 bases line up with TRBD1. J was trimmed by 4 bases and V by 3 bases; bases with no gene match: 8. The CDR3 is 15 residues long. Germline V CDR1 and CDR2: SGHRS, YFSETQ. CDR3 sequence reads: CASSWGTTGGTEAFF. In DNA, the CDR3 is TGCGCCAGCAGCTGGGGAACTACAGGGGGCACTGAAGCTTTCTTT. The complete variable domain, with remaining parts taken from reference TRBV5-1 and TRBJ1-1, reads KAGVTQTPRYLIKTRGQQVTLSCSPISGHRSVSWYQQTPGQGLQFLFEYFSETQRNKGNFPGRFSGRQFSNSRSEMNVSTLELGDSALYLCASSWGTTGGTEAFFGQGTRLTVV.

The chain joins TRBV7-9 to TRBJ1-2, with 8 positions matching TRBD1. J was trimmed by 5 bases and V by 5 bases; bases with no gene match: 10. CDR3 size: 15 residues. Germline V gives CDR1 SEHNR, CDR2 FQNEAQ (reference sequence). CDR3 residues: CASSPGQGSRYGYTF. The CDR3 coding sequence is TGTGCCAGCAGCCCCGGACAGGGCTCTAGGTATGGCTACACCTTC.

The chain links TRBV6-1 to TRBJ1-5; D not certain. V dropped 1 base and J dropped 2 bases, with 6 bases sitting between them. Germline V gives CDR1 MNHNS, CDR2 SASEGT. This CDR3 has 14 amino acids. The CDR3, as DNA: TGTGCCAGCAGTGAAGGGGCTGGCAATCAGCCCCAGCATTTT. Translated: CASSEGAGNQPQHF.

The CDR3 DNA sequence: TGTGCCAGCAGGCACGGGAGCCCACTTTACGAGCAGTACTTC. Protein sequence: CASRHGSPLYEQYF. The chain employs TRBV28 and TRBJ2-7; perhaps TRBD2 as D (6 bases). The CDR3 is made up of 14 amino acids. Trimming removed 6 bases from V and 4 bases from J, with 16 bases in between. CDR1 and CDR2 (germline): MDHEN, SYDVKM.

This chain's CDR3 is CASSPIDTYEQYF. CDR3 coding DNA: TGTGCCAGCAGCCCAATCGACACCTACGAGCAGTACTTC. J is TRBJ2-7 and V is TRBV7-9, with no clear D. V was cut by 5 bases and J by 2 bases, with 10 bases left in between. Germline CDR1 and CDR2: SEHNR and FQNEAQ (reference sequence). CDR3 length: 13 residues. Full variable domain (rest looked up from reference TRBV7-9 and TRBJ2-7): DTGVSQNPRHKITKRGQNVTFRCDPISEHNRLYWYRQTLGQGPEFLTYFQNEAQLEKSRLLSDRFSAERPKGSFSTLEIQRTEQGDSAMYLCASSPIDTYEQYFGPGTRLTVT.

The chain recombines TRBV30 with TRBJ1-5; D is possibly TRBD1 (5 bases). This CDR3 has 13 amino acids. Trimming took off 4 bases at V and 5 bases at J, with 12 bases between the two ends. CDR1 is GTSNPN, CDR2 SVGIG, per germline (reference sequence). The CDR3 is CAWTTRADQPQHF. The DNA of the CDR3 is TGTGCCTGGACCACCAGGGCGGATCAGCCCCAGCATTTT.

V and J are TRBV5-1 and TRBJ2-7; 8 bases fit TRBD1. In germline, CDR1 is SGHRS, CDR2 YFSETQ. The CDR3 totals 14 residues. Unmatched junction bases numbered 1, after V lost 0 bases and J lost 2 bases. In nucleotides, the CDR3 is TGCGCCAGCAGCTTGGTACAGGGGGCCTACGAGCAGTACTTC. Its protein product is CASSLVQGAYEQYF.

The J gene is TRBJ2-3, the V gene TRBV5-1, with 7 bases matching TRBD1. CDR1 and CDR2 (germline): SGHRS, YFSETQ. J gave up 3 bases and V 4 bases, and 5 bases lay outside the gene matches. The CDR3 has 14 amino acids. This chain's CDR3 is CASSRDRETDTQYF. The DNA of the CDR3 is TGCGCCAGCAGCCGGGACAGAGAGACAGATACGCAGTATTTT.

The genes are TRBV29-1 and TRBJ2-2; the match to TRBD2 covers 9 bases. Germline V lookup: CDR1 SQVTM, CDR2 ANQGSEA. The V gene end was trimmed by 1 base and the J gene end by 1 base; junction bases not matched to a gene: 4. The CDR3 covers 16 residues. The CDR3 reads CSVEGLAGLNTGELFF. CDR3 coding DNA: TGCAGCGTTGAAGGGCTAGCGGGACTGAACACCGGGGAGCTGTTTTTT.

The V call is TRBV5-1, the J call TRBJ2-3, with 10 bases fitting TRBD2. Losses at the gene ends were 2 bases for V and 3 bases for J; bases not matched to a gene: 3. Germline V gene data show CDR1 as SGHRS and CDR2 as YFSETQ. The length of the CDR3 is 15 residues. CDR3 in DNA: TGCGCCAGCAGCTTCAGCGGGGGGGGGACAGATACGCAGTATTTT. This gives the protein CASSFSGGGTDTQYF. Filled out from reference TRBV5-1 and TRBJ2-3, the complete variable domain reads KAGVTQTPRYLIKTRGQQVTLSCSPISGHRSVSWYQQTPGQGLQFLFEYFSETQRNKGNFPGRFSGRQFSNSRSEMNVSTLELGDSALYLCASSFSGGGTDTQYFGPGTRLTVL.

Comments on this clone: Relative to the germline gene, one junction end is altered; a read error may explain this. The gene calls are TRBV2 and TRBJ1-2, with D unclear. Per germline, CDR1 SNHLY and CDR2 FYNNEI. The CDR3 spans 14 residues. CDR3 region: CASSVGQTPYGYAF. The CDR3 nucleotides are TGTGCCAGCAGTGTTGGTCAGACTCCTTATGGCTACGCCTTC.

The CDR3 DNA sequence: TGTGCCAGCGGGACAATAAGTTGGGGCCTCCACTTT. Protein product: CASGTISWGLHF. The chain is built from TRBV13 and TRBJ1-6; tentative D call: TRBD1 (6 bases). CDR3 length equals 12 residues. With 8 bases removed from V and 15 bases from J, the gap between germline ends came to 17 bases. CDR1 and CDR2 (germline): PRHDT, FYEKMQ (reference sequence). Supplemented by reference TRBV13 and TRBJ1-6, the full variable domain reads AAGVIQSPRHLIKEKRETATLKCYPIPRHDTVYWYQQGPGQDPQFLISFYEKMQSDKGSIPDRFSAQQFSDYHSELNMSSLELGDSALYFCASGTISWGLHFGNGTRLTVT.

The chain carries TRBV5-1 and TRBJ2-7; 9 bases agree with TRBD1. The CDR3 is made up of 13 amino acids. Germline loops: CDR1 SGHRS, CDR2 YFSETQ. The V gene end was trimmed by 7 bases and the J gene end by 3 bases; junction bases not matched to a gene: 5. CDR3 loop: CASAPGQGYEQYF. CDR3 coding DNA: TGCGCCAGCGCACCGGGACAGGGCTACGAGCAGTACTTC.

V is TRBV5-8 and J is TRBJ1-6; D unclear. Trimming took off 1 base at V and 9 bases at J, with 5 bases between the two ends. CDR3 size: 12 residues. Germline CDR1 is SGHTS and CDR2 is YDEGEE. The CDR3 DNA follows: TGTGCCAGCAGCTTGCGGAGTTCACCCCTCCACTTT. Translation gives CASSLRSSPLHF.

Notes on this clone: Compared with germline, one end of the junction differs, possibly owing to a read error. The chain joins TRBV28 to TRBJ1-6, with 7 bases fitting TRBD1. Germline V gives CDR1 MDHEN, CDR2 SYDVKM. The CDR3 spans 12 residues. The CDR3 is CASITGDSPLHF. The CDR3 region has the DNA TGTGCCAGTATCACAGGGGATTCCCCCCTCCACTTT.

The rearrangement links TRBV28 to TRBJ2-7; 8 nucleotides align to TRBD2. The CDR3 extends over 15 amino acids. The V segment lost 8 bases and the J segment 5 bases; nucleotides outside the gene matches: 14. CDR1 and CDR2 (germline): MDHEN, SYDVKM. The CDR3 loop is CASLMNLAGLNEQYF. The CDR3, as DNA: TGTGCCAGCCTAATGAACCTAGCGGGTCTGAACGAGCAGTACTTC.

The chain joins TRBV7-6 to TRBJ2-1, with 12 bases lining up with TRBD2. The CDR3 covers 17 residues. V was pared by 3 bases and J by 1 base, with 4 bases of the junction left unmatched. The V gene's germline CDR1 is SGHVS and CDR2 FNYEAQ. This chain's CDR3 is CASSLRLAGVSYNEQFF. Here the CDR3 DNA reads TGTGCCAGCAGCTTGCGACTAGCGGGGGTGTCCTACAATGAGCAGTTCTTC.

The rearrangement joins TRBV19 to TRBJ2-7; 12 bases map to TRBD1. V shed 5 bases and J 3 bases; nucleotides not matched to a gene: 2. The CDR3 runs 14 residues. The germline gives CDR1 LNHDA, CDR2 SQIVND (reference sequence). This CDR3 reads CASSGTGGGYEQYF. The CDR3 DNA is TGTGCCAGTAGTGGGACAGGGGGCGGCTACGAGCAGTACTTC.

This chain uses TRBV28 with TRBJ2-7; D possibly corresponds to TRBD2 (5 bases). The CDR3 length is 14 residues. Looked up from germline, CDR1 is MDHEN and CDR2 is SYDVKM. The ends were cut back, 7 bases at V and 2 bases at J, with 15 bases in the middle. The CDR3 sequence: CASTSTGVTYEQYF. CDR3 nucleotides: TGTGCCAGCACGTCGACCGGGGTTACCTACGAGCAGTACTTC.

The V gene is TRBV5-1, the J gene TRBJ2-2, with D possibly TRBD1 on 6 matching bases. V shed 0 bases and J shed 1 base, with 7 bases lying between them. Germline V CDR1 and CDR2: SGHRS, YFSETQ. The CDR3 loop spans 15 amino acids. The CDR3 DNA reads TGCGCCAGCAGCTTGGAACAGGGGAACACCGGGGAGCTGTTTTTT. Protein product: CASSLEQGNTGELFF.

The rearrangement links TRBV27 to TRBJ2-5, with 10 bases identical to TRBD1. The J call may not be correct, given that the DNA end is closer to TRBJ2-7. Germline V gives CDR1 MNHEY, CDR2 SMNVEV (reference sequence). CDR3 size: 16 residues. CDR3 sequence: CASSRRTGGDSYEQYF. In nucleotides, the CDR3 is TGTGCCAGCAGCCGTCGGACAGGGGGTGACTCCTACGAGCAGTACTTC.

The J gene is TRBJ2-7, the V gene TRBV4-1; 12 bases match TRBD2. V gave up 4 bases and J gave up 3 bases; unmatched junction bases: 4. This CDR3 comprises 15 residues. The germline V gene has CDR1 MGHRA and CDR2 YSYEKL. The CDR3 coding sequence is TGCGCCAGCAGCCCTCGGACTAGCGGGGTCTACGAGCAGTACTTC. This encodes CASSPRTSGVYEQYF.

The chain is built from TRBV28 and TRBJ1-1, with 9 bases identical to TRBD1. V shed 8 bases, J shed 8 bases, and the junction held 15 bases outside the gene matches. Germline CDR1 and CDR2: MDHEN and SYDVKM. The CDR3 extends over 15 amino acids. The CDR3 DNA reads TGTGCCAGCGGAATGCCGGGACAGGGCCCTCTAGAAGCTTTCTTT. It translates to CASGMPGQGPLEAFF. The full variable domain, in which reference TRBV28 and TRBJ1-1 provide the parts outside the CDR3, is DVKVTQSSRYLVKRTGEKVFLECVQDMDHENMFWYRQDPGLGLRLIYFSYDVKMKEKGDIPEGYSVSREKKERFSLILESASTNQTSMYLCASGMPGQGPLEAFFGQGTRLTVV.

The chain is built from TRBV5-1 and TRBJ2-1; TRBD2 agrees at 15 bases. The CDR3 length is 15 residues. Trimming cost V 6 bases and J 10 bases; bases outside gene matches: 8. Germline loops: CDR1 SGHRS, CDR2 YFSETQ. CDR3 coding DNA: TGCGCCAGCACCGTGGGACTAGCGGGAGGTAACGAGCAGTTCTTC. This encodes CASTVGLAGGNEQFF. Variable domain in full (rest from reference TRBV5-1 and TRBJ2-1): KAGVTQTPRYLIKTRGQQVTLSCSPISGHRSVSWYQQTPGQGLQFLFEYFSETQRNKGNFPGRFSGRQFSNSRSEMNVSTLELGDSALYLCASTVGLAGGNEQFFGPGTRLTVL.

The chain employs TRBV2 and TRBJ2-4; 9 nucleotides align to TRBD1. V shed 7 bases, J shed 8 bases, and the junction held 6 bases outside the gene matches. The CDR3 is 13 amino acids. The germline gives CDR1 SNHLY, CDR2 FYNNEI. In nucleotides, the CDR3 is TGTGCCAGCACCCAGGACAGGGGAGACATTCAGTACTTC. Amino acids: CASTQDRGDIQYF.

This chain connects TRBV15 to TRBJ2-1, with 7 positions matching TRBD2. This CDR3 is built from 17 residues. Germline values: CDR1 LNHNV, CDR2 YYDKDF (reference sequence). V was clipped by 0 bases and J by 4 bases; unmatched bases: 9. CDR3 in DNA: TGTGCCACCAGCAGAGATCGGGCGGGAGAGCGATACAATGAGCAGTTCTTC. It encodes CATSRDRAGERYNEQFF.

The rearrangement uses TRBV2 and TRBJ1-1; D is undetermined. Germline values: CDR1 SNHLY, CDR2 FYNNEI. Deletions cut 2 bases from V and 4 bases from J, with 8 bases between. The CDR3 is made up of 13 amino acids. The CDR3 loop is CASSEQVSTEAFF. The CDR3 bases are TGTGCCAGCAGTGAACAGGTTTCCACTGAAGCTTTCTTT.

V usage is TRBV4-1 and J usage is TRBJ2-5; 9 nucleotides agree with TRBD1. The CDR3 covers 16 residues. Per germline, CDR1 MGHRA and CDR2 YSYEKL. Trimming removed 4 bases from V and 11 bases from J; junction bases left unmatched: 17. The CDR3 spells CASSRQDGTGQREQYF. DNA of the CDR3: TGCGCCAGCAGCCGCCAGGACGGGACAGGGCAGAGAGAGCAGTACTTC.

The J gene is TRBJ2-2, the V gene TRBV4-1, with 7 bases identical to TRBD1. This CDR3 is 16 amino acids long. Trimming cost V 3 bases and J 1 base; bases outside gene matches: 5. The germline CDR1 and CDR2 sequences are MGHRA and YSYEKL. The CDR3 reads CASSQSGTVNTGELFF. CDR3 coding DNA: TGCGCCAGCAGCCAGTCCGGGACAGTGAACACCGGGGAGCTGTTTTTT.